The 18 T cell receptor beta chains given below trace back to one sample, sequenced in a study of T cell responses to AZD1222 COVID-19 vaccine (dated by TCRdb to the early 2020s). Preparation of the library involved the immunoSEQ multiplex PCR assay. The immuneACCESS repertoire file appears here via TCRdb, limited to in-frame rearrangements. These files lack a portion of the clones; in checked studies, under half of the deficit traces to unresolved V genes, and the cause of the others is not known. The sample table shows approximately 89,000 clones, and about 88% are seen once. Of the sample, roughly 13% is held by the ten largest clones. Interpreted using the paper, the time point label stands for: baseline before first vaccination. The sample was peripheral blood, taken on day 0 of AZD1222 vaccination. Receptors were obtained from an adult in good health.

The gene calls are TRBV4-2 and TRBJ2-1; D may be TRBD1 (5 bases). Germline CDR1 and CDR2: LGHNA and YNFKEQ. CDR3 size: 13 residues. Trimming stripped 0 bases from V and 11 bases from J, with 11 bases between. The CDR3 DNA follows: TGTGCCAGCAGCCAAGATTGGGGCGGCCAGCAGTTCTTC. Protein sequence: CASSQDWGGQQFF.

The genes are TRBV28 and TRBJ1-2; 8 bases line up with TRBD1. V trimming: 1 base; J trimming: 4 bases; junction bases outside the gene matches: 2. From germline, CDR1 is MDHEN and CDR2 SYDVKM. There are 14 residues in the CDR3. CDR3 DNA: TGTGCCAGCAGTTTATCAGGGGGCGCCTATGGCTACACCTTC. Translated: CASSLSGGAYGYTF.

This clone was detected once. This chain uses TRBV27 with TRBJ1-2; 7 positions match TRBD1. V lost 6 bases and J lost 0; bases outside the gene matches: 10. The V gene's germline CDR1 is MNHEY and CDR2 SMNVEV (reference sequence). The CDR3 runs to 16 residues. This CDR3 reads CASRPLGQRTNYGYTF. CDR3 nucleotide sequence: TGTGCCAGCAGACCCTTGGGACAGCGCACTAACTATGGCTACACCTTC.

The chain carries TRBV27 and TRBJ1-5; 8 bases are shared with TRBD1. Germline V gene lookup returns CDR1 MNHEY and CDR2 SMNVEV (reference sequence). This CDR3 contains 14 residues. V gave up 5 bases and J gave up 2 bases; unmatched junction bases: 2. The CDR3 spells CASSQGAGNQPQHF. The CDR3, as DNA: TGTGCCAGCAGTCAGGGGGCTGGCAATCAGCCCCAGCATTTT.

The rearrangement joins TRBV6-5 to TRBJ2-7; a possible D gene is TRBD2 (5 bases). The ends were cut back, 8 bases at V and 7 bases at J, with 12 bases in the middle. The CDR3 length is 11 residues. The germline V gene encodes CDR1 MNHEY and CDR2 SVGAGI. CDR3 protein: CASPGSREQYF. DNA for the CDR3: TGTGCCAGCCCGGGGTCGCGGGAGCAGTACTTC.

The CDR3 coding sequence is TGTGCCAGCAGCTTAGCGGGACGGACATCCTACGAGCAGTACTTC. Translation gives CASSLAGRTSYEQYF. The chain combines TRBV5-4 with TRBJ2-7; the match to TRBD2 covers 7 bases. Germline V CDR1 and CDR2: SGHNT, YYREEE (reference sequence). CDR3 length equals 15 residues. Trimming at V came to 2 bases and at J to 1 base, leaving 6 bases not matched to a gene.

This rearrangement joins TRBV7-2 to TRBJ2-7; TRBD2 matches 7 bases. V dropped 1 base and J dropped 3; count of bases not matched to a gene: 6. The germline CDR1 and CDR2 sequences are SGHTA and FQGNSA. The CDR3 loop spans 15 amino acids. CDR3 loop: CASSLGASGLYEQYF. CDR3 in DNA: TGTGCCAGCAGCTTAGGGGCTAGCGGACTCTACGAGCAGTACTTC.

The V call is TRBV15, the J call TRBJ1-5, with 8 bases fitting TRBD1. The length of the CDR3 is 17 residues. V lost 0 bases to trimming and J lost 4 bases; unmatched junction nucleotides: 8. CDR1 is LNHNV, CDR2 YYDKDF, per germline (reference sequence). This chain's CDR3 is CATSRDQGARGNQPQHF. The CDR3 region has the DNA TGTGCCACCAGCAGAGATCAGGGGGCCAGGGGGAATCAGCCCCAGCATTTT.

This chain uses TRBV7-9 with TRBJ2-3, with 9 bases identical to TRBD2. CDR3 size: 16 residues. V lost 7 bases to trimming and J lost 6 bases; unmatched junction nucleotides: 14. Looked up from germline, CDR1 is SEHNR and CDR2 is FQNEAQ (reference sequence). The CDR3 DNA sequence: TGTGCCAGCACTGTATCTTTAGCGGGGGAATTGGATACGCAGTATTTT. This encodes CASTVSLAGELDTQYF.

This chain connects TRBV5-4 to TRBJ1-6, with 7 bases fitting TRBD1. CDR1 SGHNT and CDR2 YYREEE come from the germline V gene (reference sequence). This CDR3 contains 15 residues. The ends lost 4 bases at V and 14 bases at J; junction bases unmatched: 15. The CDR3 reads CASSPGTAVTPALHF. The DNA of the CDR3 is TGTGCCAGCAGCCCTGGGACAGCTGTTACCCCAGCCCTCCACTTT.

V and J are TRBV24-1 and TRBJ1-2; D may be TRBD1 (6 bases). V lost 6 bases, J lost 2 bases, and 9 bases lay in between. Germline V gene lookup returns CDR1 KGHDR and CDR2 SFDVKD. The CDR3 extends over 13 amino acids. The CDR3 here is CATSQGRNYGYTF. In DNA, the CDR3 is TGTGCCACCAGTCAGGGGCGGAACTATGGCTACACCTTC.

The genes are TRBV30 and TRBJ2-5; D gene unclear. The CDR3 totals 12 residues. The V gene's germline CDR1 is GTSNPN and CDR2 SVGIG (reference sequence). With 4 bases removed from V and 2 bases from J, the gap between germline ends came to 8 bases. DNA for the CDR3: TGTGCCTGGACAAAGTCACAAGAGACCCAGTACTTC. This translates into CAWTKSQETQYF. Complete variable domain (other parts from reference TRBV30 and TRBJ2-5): SQTIHQWPATLVQPVGSPLSLECTVEGTSNPNLYWYRQAAGRGLQLLFYSVGIGQISSEVPQNLSASRPQDRQFILSSKKLLLSDSGFYLCAWTKSQETQYFGPGTRLLVL.

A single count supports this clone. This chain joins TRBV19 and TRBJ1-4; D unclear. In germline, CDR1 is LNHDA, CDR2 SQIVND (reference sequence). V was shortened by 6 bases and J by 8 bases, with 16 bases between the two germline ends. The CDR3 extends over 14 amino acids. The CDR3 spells CASRSGQSGEKLFF. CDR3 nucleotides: TGTGCCAGTAGGAGCGGGCAGTCCGGGGAAAAACTGTTTTTT.

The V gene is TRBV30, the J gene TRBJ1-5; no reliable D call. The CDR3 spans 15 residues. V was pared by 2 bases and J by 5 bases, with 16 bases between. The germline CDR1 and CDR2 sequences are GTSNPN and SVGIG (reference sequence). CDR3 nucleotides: TGTGCCTGGAGTCCCCCAGGAAGGAGCGATCAGCCCCAGCATTTT. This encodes CAWSPPGRSDQPQHF.

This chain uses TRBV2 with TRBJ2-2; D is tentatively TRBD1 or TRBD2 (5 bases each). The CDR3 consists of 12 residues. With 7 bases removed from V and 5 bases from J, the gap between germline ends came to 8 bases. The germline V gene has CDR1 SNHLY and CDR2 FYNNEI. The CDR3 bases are TGTGCCAGCAATTGGGGGACCGGGGAGCTGTTTTTT. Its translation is CASNWGTGELFF.

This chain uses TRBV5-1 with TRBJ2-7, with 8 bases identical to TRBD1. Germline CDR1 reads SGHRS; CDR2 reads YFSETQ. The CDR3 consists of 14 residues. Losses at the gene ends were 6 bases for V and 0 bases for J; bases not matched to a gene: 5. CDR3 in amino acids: CASKWDRTSYEQYF. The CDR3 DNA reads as TGCGCCAGCAAATGGGACAGGACCTCCTACGAGCAGTACTTC. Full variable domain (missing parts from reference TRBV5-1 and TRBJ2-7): KAGVTQTPRYLIKTRGQQVTLSCSPISGHRSVSWYQQTPGQGLQFLFEYFSETQRNKGNFPGRFSGRQFSNSRSEMNVSTLELGDSALYLCASKWDRTSYEQYFGPGTRLTVT.

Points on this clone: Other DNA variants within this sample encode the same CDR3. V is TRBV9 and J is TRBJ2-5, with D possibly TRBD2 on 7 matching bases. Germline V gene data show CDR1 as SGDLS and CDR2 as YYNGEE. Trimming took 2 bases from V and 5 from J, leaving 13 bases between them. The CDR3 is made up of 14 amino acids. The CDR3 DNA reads TGTGCCAGCAGCGTTGGGGGGGCGCGGGAGACCCAGTACTTC. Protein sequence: CASSVGGARETQYF.

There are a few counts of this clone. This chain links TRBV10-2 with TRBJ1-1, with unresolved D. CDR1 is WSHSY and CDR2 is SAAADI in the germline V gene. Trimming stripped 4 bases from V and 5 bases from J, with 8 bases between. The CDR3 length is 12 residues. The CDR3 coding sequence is TGCGCCAGCAGTGGGAGGAAGACTGAAGCTTTCTTT. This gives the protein CASSGRKTEAFF.